This entry describes one TCR beta chain. What it binds is unknown. Clones were sequenced by immunoSEQ multiplex PCR, and TCRdb holds only the in-frame ones, with some missing. There are around 33,000 clones in the sample; around 94% occur only once, and approximately 0.76% lies in the top ten. The data originate from a study of graft-versus-host responses after intestinal transplantation. Across the whole study: Transplantation in recipients was multivisceral, liver-intestinal, or isolated intestinal. Tacrolimus and steroids were given for around 3 years to all recipients after anti-thymocyte globulin induction. Whole-study results and caveats: Peak circulating GvH clone levels were associated with early post-transplant HvG declines. Recipient marrow contained GvH clones, some of which appeared first in ileum or blood.

This CDR3 is 11 amino acids long. V lost 5 bases and J 4 bases, leaving 6 bases between the germline ends. Per germline, CDR1 DFQATT and CDR2 SNEGSKA (reference sequence). The material sequenced was PBMCs, taken 16 days after intestinal transplant. The origin of this receptor is a human patient who received an intestinal transplant, so some T cells may come from the graft donor. This chain joins TRBV20-1 and TRBJ1-3; no clear D gene. CDR3: CSAQTGNTIYF. CDR3 nucleotide sequence: TGCAGTGCTCAAACAGGAAACACCATATATTTT.